What follows describes a single TCR beta chain. This specimen belongs to a study of blood T cell repertoires in COVID-19. All recovered Cohort 3 donors got two negative PCRs, got clearance, or saw symptom resolution. Original handling: It was from reference gene primer amplification that nucleated cell counts were estimated. Repertoires were generated with immunoSEQ multiplex PCR, while TCRdb's copy carries only in-frame clones and drops some. V and J calls and clone size are as listed in that table; D and trimming were resolved from the DNA. Of some 130,000 clones listed, roughly 75% are singletons. The CDR3 runs to 14 residues. V was pared by 3 bases and J by 8 bases, with 14 bases between. The germline gives CDR1 SGHAT, CDR2 FQNNGV.

The sequenced sample consisted of PBMCs or T cells enriched from blood (not recorded which). The chain joins TRBV11-2 to TRBJ1-3; D remains ambiguous. This sequence originates from a woman aged 45-65 years who had recovered from COVID-19. The CDR3 bases are TGTGCCAGCAGCTTCCGGTTTCTCGCGGACACCATATATTTT. As protein: CASSFRFLADTIYF.